This T cell receptor beta chain was profiled in a study of T cells in Graves' hyperthyroidism and ophthalmopathy (dated by TCRdb to the late 2010s). In the study overall: Peripheral blood was collected at initial diagnosis, before any treatment. Thyroid tissue and blood T-cell repertoires from about six Graves' hyperthyroidism patients were also compared in the study. To identify distinguishing TCR V-J signatures, a discovery cohort of around 100 patients was used, comprising 40 to 45 with Graves' ophthalmopathy and 57 with stable Graves' hyperthyroidism. The 100 or so discovery patients were randomly divided into training and test sets at a 7:3 ratio. After blood sampling, hyperthyroidism patients were treated with methimazole at a starting dose of 30 mg daily, and ophthalmopathy patients were treated with high-dose intravenous methylprednisolone. Whether ophthalmopathy could be predicted prospectively was tested in an independent validation cohort made up of roughly 19 hyperthyroidism patients plus 17 patients who later progressed to ophthalmopathy. The paper reports TCR Vbeta CDR3 sequencing of fewer than 150 peripheral blood samples: around 41 ophthalmopathy, under 85 hyperthyroidism and approximately 17 progressor patients. The paper's findings and limits, for the study overall: In validation, progression to ophthalmopathy was predicted by the model with 70.59% sensitivity and under 85% specificity, a median of 6.5 months before onset. Sample size was not statistically predetermined, and blinding of investigators to group allocation was not performed. Most expanded thyroid clonotypes (frequency above 0.001) were also detected in blood, suggesting blood repertoires may reflect thyroid immune responses. A 13 V-J signature model separated ophthalmopathy from stable hyperthyroidism, with 87.88% sensitivity and roughly 82% specificity in cross-validation and 80%/75% in testing.

TCR beta CDR3 regions were amplified from RNA transcripts. A first-round RT-PCR of the TCR CDR3 used the HTBI primer set with the Qiagen OneStep RT-PCR kit. Libraries were constructed in a second round of multiplex PCR, after which size selection and purification were performed. Libraries were sequenced paired-end with 100 bp reads on an Illumina HiSeq2000. Under the source paper's analysis protocol: SOAPnuke was used to process the raw data, removing reads that contained adapters or uncalled bases, had a mean Phred below 15, or lacked an exact match to the constant primer or identifier. COPE v1.2.5 was used to merge high-quality paired reads, and clonotypes were defined as unique nucleotide sequences. MiTCR v1.1 was used to align clonotypes to the IMGT TRBV, TRBD and TRBJ reference segments. Only V-J combinations with frequency above 0.0001, covering 98% to 99.2% of repertoires, were analysed. A TCS score was defined as the ratio of F50 (clonal expansion) to E x V (chaos), with BLOSUM62-based TCRdist applied between CDR3 peptides within each V-J. Welch's t-statistics and random forest reduced just over 500 V-J features to 13, which were used in a naive Bayes classifier (R e1071). The raw public data were reprocessed by TCRdb itself: fastp quality trimming at Q25, MiXCR clonotype calling, in-frame beta chains only. Every distinct CDR3 protein forms one entry, paired with its most common genes and DNA. The V and J calls come from TCRdb's annotation, not from the publication. A total of roughly 600,000 distinct CDR3 sequences appear in this sample, about 15% of them only once. Around 12% of the sample is taken by the ten largest.

Moderately to severely active disease, a Clinical Activity Score of at least 3, a NOSPECS grade of at least 4, and a duration under 3 months were present in ophthalmopathy patients. Exclusion was applied to patients with uncontrolled infections, other autoimmune diseases, pregnancy or lactation. Diagnoses were established on the basis of clinical symptoms, serum thyroxine and TRAb, thyroid ultrasound, and orbital computed tomography. PBMCs were separated from roughly 10 ml of fresh peripheral blood using Ficoll-Paque density gradient centrifugation. Trizol reagent was used to extract total RNA, and RNA quality was then checked on an Agilent 2100 Bioanalyzer. CDR1 is given as SGHRS and CDR2 as YFSETQ, both from the germline V gene. Unmatched junction bases come to 5, with V trimmed by 5 bases and J by 0 bases. From its cysteine to its phenylalanine, the CDR3 spans 15 amino acids. The entry retains the CDR3 DNA only, 45 bases that are in frame from base 1.

The sample holds many counts of this clonotype. Its antigen target is currently unknown. No base qualities exist here, and no much larger clone lies one base off it. Sequenced: blood. The origin of this receptor is a woman between 50 and 59 years old with Graves' ophthalmopathy. The V and J genes are TRBV5-1 and TRBJ2-7, with TRBD2 identical over 10 junction bases. The DNA sequence is given as TGCGCCAGCAGGGCCGGGACTAGCGTCTCCTACGAGCAGTACTTC. It translates to CASRAGTSVSYEQYF.